These T cell receptor beta chains were read from a single sample in a study of blood T cell repertoires in COVID-19. Produced via immunoSEQ multiplex PCR; TCRdb's table is partial and in-frame only. This table has a few hundred thousand clones, 88% appearing once. The sample was peripheral blood. These receptors were taken from a young woman with acute or convalescent COVID-19. Each CDR3 is given with its conserved first and last residue. Fields, in order: J gene, clone size, V gene, D gene, CDR3 protein, CDR3 DNA. The D gene is left open where the match is weak. Only some rows state a clone size, as once, few, many or a class for expanded clones.

TRBJ1-4,-,TRBV6-6,-,CASSYLRDPGGELFF,TGTGCCAGCAGTTACCTCCGGGACCCCGGGGGGGAACTGTTTTTT
TRBJ2-5,-,TRBV19,TRBD1,CASKSTDRGGETQYF,TGTGCCAGTAAGTCGACCGACAGGGGGGGAGAGACCCAGTACTTC
TRBJ1-1,-,TRBV6-5,TRBD1,CASSQGAEAFF,TGTGCCAGCAGCCAGGGGGCTGAAGCTTTCTTT
TRBJ2-7,-,TRBV5-4,TRBD2,CASSLGLAGQEQYF,TGTGCCAGCAGCTTGGGACTAGCGGGCCAGGAGCAGTACTTC
TRBJ2-2,-,TRBV19,-,CASSMDTNTGELFF,TGTGCCAGTAGTATGGACACTAACACCGGGGAGCTGTTTTTT
TRBJ2-3,-,TRBV11-3,TRBD1,CASSSQGGFVTDTQYF,TGTGCCAGCAGCTCACAGGGGGGATTTGTAACAGATACGCAGTATTTT
TRBJ2-3,-,TRBV9,TRBD2,CASSPIGTSGRAGTDTQYF,TGTGCCAGCAGCCCCATAGGGACTAGCGGGAGGGCCGGTACAGATACGCAGTATTTT
TRBJ2-7,-,TRBV25-1,-,CASSEFLLTPTPGEQYF,TGTGCCAGCAGTGAATTTCTTTTGACCCCTACTCCGGGAGAGCAGTACTTC
TRBJ2-1,-,TRBV6-1,TRBD2,CASSDLLLSGSRHEQFF,TGTGCCAGCAGTGACCTCCTCCTTAGCGGGAGTAGGCATGAGCAGTTCTTC
TRBJ2-7,-,TRBV7-2,-,CASSLSSETYEQYF,TGTGCCAGCAGCTTATCAAGCGAGACCTACGAGCAGTACTTC
TRBJ2-7,-,TRBV2,TRBD2,CASRTLAGGYYEQYF,TGTGCCAGCAGGACACTAGCGGGAGGGTACTACGAGCAGTACTTC
TRBJ2-2,-,TRBV24-1,TRBD1,CATSDAGTAKTGELFF,TGTGCCACCAGTGACGCCGGGACAGCAAAAACCGGGGAGCTGTTTTTT
TRBJ1-5,-,TRBV5-1,-,CASRSGLSNQPQHF,TGCGCCAGCAGATCCGGGTTGAGCAATCAGCCCCAGCATTTT
TRBJ1-5,few,TRBV6-2/TRBV6-3,-,CASSYAMGRRGNQPQHF,TGTGCCAGCAGTTACGCGATGGGGCGGAGGGGCAATCAGCCCCAGCATTTT
TRBJ2-5,-,TRBV7-9,TRBD2,CASSFGLAGVETQYF,TGTGCCAGCAGCTTCGGACTAGCGGGAGTCGAGACCCAGTACTTC
TRBJ2-3,-,TRBV5-1,TRBD1,CASSVAGTRGRGTDTQYF,TGCGCCAGCAGCGTTGCTGGGACCAGGGGGCGAGGGACAGATACGCAGTATTTT
TRBJ2-5,-,TRBV3-1/TRBV3-2,TRBD2,CASSQEALAATQYF,TGTGCCAGCAGCCAAGAGGCGCTAGCGGCAACCCAGTACTTC
TRBJ1-6,-,TRBV24-1,-,CATRTDIERYNSPLHF,TGTGCCACCCGGACGGACATAGAACGCTATAATTCACCCCTCCACTTT
TRBJ1-6,-,TRBV6-1,-,CASSVTSGGTQTRLLHF,TGTGCCAGCAGTGTCACCTCGGGGGGGACACAAACCCGTCTCCTCCACTTT
TRBJ1-1,-,TRBV10-2,-,CASSPQGGYTEAFF,TGCGCCAGCAGTCCACAGGGAGGGTACACTGAAGCTTTCTTT
TRBJ1-1,-,TRBV4-3,TRBD1,CASSQADRGRTEAFF,TGCGCCAGCAGCCAGGCCGACAGGGGACGAACTGAAGCTTTCTTT
TRBJ2-7,once,TRBV23-1,-,CASKSRDTSYEQYF,TGCGCCAGCAAGTCCCGGGACACCTCCTACGAGCAGTACTTC
TRBJ2-1,-,TRBV30,TRBD2,CAFNSGRGTYNEQFF,TGTGCCTTCAATAGCGGGAGGGGAACCTACAATGAGCAGTTCTTC
TRBJ2-1,-,TRBV7-9,-,CASSLGPGFGGNNEQFF,TGTGCCAGCAGCTTAGGCCCCGGGTTCGGGGGTAACAATGAGCAGTTCTTC
TRBJ2-7,-,TRBV30,-,CAWSVPRVAYEQYF,TGTGCCTGGAGTGTACCCAGGGTAGCCTACGAGCAGTACTTC
TRBJ2-5,-,TRBV7-9,TRBD1,CASSFAQGLRETQYF,TGTGCCAGCAGCTTCGCACAGGGGCTCCGAGAGACCCAGTACTTC
TRBJ1-1,once,TRBV5-1,TRBD1,CASSLSPGGNTEAFF,TGCGCCAGCAGCTTGTCCCCAGGGGGGAACACTGAAGCTTTCTTT
TRBJ1-5,-,TRBV18,-,CASSLSGTQSNQPQHF,TGTGCCAGCTCACTCTCCGGGACACAGAGCAATCAGCCCCAGCATTTT
TRBJ1-3,-,TRBV5-1,-,CASATGSSGNTIYF,TGCGCCAGCGCAACAGGGAGCTCTGGAAACACCATATATTTT
TRBJ2-1,-,TRBV7-2,-,CASRPESGFDRNEQFF,TGTGCCAGCAGACCAGAGTCCGGGTTCGACCGCAATGAGCAGTTCTTC
TRBJ2-7,-,TRBV7-8,-,CASSPRGRQTYEQYF,TGTGCCAGCAGCCCCCGCGGTAGGCAGACCTACGAGCAGTACTTC
TRBJ2-3,-,TRBV7-2,TRBD2,CASSFESSGGRGTQYF,TGTGCCAGCAGCTTTGAGAGTTCGGGCGGGAGAGGTACGCAGTATTTT
TRBJ1-6,few,TRBV4-1,-,CASSRTQTGNSPLHF,TGCGCCAGCAGCCGTACACAGACGGGGAATTCACCCCTCCACTTT
TRBJ2-5,-,TRBV5-4,TRBD2,CASSPSSGRETQYF,TGTGCCAGCAGCCCATCTAGCGGGAGAGAGACCCAGTACTTC
TRBJ1-1,-,TRBV5-6,-,CASSLEGRIRNTEAFF,TGTGCCAGCAGCTTGGAGGGGAGGATTAGGAACACTGAAGCTTTCTTT
TRBJ1-4,-,TRBV4-2,TRBD1,CASSQAGDREKEKLFF,TGTGCCAGCAGCCAAGCCGGGGACAGGGAAAAGGAAAAACTGTTTTTT
TRBJ2-1,-,TRBV5-1,TRBD2,CASSLALLAGAVSYNEQFF,TGCGCCAGCAGCTTGGCCTTGCTAGCGGGAGCTGTCTCCTACAATGAGCAGTTCTTC
TRBJ1-5,-,TRBV6-2/TRBV6-3,TRBD1,CASSQRTGTADGQPQHF,TGTGCCAGCAGTCAGAGGACGGGGACAGCTGATGGCCAGCCCCAGCATTTT
TRBJ1-2,-,TRBV6-5,-,CASSQQGPYGYTF,TGTGCCAGCTCCCAGCAGGGCCCCTATGGCTACACCTTC
TRBJ2-7,-,TRBV3-1/TRBV3-2,TRBD2,CAVLAGNSYEQYF,TGTGCCGTCCTAGCGGGGAACTCCTACGAGCAGTACTTC
TRBJ2-7,once,TRBV7-8,TRBD2,CASSLGLAGGPHEQYF,TGTGCCAGCAGCTTAGGCCTAGCGGGAGGGCCCCACGAGCAGTACTTC
TRBJ2-5,-,TRBV7-2,-,CASSLVQRGQETQYF,TGTGCCAGCAGCTTAGTCCAGCGAGGACAAGAGACCCAGTACTTC
TRBJ1-5,-,TRBV29-1,TRBD1,CSVAPGTGTNQPQHF,TGCAGCGTCGCCCCAGGGACAGGCACTAATCAGCCCCAGCATTTT
TRBJ2-1,-,TRBV7-9,TRBD2,CASSLGSGLPYNEQFF,TGTGCCAGCAGCTTGGGTAGCGGGCTCCCCTACAATGAGCAGTTCTTC
TRBJ2-1,-,TRBV6-5,TRBD1,CASRAGGNEQFF,TGTGCCAGCAGGGCAGGGGGTAATGAGCAGTTCTTC
TRBJ2-5,-,TRBV27,TRBD2,CASSLSGSGKTQYF,TGTGCCAGCAGTCTTAGCGGGAGTGGGAAGACCCAGTACTTC
TRBJ1-1,-,TRBV27,-,CASSLLGSLWTEAFF,TGTGCCAGCAGTTTATTGGGCAGCCTATGGACTGAAGCTTTCTTT
TRBJ2-1,-,TRBV6-5,-,CASLGSSFFSEQFF,TGTGCCAGCCTCGGGAGCTCATTTTTTAGTGAGCAGTTCTTC
TRBJ2-2,-,TRBV6-5,TRBD1,CASTNGQGAGELFF,TGTGCCAGCACCAACGGGCAGGGGGCCGGGGAGCTGTTTTTT
TRBJ1-5,few,TRBV6-1,-,CASSEMGRGQPQHF,TGTGCCAGCAGTGAAATGGGGAGGGGGCAGCCCCAGCATTTT